This T cell receptor beta chain was captured in a study of OX40 agonist ivuxolimab in advanced cancers. Study-wide context: Dose-escalation subjects each had hepatocellular carcinoma, melanoma, renal cell or head and neck cancer. Three individuals attained partial responses, comprising one hepatocellular carcinoma case and two cutaneous melanoma cases. Broader study findings: CD8+ T cells (on average) carried more expanded clones than CD4+ T cells.

Germline CDR1 and CDR2: KGHSH and LQKENI. Unmatched junction bases numbered 13, after V lost 6 bases and J lost 7 bases. CDR3 length: 16 residues. TCRdb keeps only in-frame clones here, not all; method: immunoSEQ multiplex PCR. The table lists over 9,000 clones, 79% of them singletons. This clone has just a few counts. Its target is not known. The TCR comes from an adult with an advanced solid tumor such as melanoma, head and neck, liver or kidney cancer. The chain recombines TRBV18 with TRBJ2-2; 8 bases are a match to TRBD2. This material consisted of CD4+ or CD8+ T cells sorted from blood, taken in a trial of the OX40 agonist ivuxolimab. CDR3 in amino acids: CASSLRSAGEVGELFF. The DNA for the CDR3 is TGTGCCAGCTCTTTACGCTCAGCGGGAGAGGTCGGGGAGCTGTTTTTT.